Following are 16 T cell receptor beta chains from one sample sequenced in a study of response to subunit inactivated influenza vaccine. TCRdb analysed the RT-PCR reads with MiXCR anew, one entry per CDR3 protein. Of over 450,000 distinct CDR3 sequences in the sample, 10% to 15% were seen once. Here the sequenced sample was PBMCs from blood, taken about 40 days after vaccination. The source is a man between 45 and 60 years old who received an inactivated influenza vaccine.

In this sample, this clonotype turned up a few times. V gene TRBV29-1 combines with J gene TRBJ1-2; weak D call: TRBD1 (5 bases). V lost 7 bases and J lost 2, with 17 bases in between. The CDR3 loop spans 14 amino acids. The germline gives CDR1 SQVTM, CDR2 ANQGSEA. CDR3 in DNA: TGCAGCGCCGGCCGGGACCGAAACAACTATGGCTACACCTTC. Translated, it gives CSAGRDRNNYGYTF.

This chain uses TRBV7-8 with TRBJ2-1; 14 bases match TRBD2. CDR3 length: 20 residues. Unmatched junction bases numbered 9, after V lost 1 base and J lost 1 base. CDR1 is SGHVS and CDR2 is FQNEAQ in the germline V gene. The CDR3 protein is CASSLVLTSGGASSYNEQFF. The CDR3, as DNA: TGTGCCAGCAGCTTAGTGTTGACTAGCGGGGGGGCCTCTTCCTACAATGAGCAGTTCTTC. Filled out from reference TRBV7-8 and TRBJ2-1, the complete variable domain reads GAGVSQSPRYKVAKRGQDVALRCDPISGHVSLFWYQQALGQGPEFLTYFQNEAQLDKSGLPSDRFFAERPEGSVSTLKIQRTQQEDSAVYLCASSLVLTSGGASSYNEQFFGPGTRLTVL.

There are a few counts of this clonotype. The genes are TRBV3-1 and TRBJ1-1; no definite D call. V was cut by 0 bases and J by 6 bases, with 14 bases left in between. CDR3 size: 15 residues. Germline V gene data show CDR1 as LGHDT and CDR2 as YNNKEL (reference sequence). The DNA for the CDR3 is TGTGCCAGCAGCCAAGACGGAAGGAAGAGGGCTGAAGCTTTCTTT. Protein: CASSQDGRKRAEAFF.

The CDR3 loop is CASSGGNDQQFF. In DNA, the CDR3 is TGTGCCAGCAGCGGGGGGAACGACCAGCAGTTCTTC. This sequence joins TRBV7-9 and TRBJ2-1; D perhaps matches TRBD2 (6 bases). The CDR3 extends over 12 amino acids. Germline V CDR1 and CDR2: SEHNR, FQNEAQ (reference sequence). V lost 5 bases and J lost 11, with 13 bases in between.

This clonotype was seen more than once but under ten times. The gene calls are TRBV7-9 and TRBJ2-1; D perhaps matches TRBD2 (6 bases). V shed 5 bases and J shed 4 bases, with 15 bases lying between them. The length of the CDR3 is 15 residues. Germline assignment: CDR1 SEHNR and CDR2 FQNEAQ (reference sequence). DNA of the CDR3: TGTGCCAGCAGCACGCGCGGAGGGTATTACAATGAGCAGTTCTTC. Its translation: CASSTRGGYYNEQFF.

This clonotype has just a few counts. The chain links TRBV3-1 to TRBJ1-6; 7 bases match TRBD1. V lost 0 bases and J lost 10; bases outside the gene matches: 9. The CDR3 runs 16 residues. Germline CDR1 LGHDT, CDR2 YNNKEL (reference sequence). This chain's CDR3 is CASSQDATGRRSPLHF. The CDR3 DNA follows: TGTGCCAGCAGCCAAGATGCGACAGGGCGAAGATCACCCCTCCACTTT.

A few counts support this clonotype. The chain joins TRBV6-2 or TRBV6-3 to TRBJ2-5; D not resolved. V was trimmed by 0 bases and J by 0 bases, leaving 8 bases between them. CDR3 length: 15 amino acids. Germline V gene data show CDR1 as MNHEY and CDR2 as SVGEGT. In nucleotides, the CDR3 is TGTGCCAGCAGTTACTCAACGGATTACCAAGAGACCCAGTACTTC. Amino acids: CASSYSTDYQETQYF.

This clonotype was detected a few times. This chain uses TRBV7-2 with TRBJ2-3; TRBD1 agrees at 8 bases. The V segment lost 4 bases and the J segment 4 bases; nucleotides outside the gene matches: 4. The CDR3 contains 14 residues. Germline assignment: CDR1 SGHTA and CDR2 FQGNSA. The chain's CDR3 is CASSYRTGSDTQYF. CDR3 sequence (DNA): TGTGCCAGCAGCTACCGGACAGGGTCAGATACGCAGTATTTT.

The rearrangement uses TRBV29-1 and TRBJ2-1; 10 bases line up with TRBD2. From germline, CDR1 is SQVTM and CDR2 ANQGSEA. The V gene end was trimmed by 5 bases and the J gene end by 2 bases; junction bases not matched to a gene: 9. The CDR3 contains 16 residues. The CDR3 sequence is CSVSGGASRAYNEQFF. CDR3 nucleotide sequence: TGCAGCGTTAGCGGGGGGGCGTCTCGTGCCTACAATGAGCAGTTCTTC.

This clonotype was detected ten times or more. This chain connects TRBV7-3 to TRBJ2-3; no clear D. The V end was cut by 2 bases, the J end by 1 base, with 10 bases between. From germline, CDR1 is SGHTA and CDR2 FQGTGA. The CDR3 has 15 amino acids. CDR3 region: CASSLGGVRTDTQYF. The CDR3 nucleotides read TGTGCCAGCAGCTTAGGCGGCGTGCGCACAGATACGCAGTATTTT.

This sequence joins TRBV12-3 or TRBV12-4 and TRBJ2-5; a possible D gene is TRBD2 (6 bases). The CDR3 spans 14 residues. Trimming cost V 6 bases and J 1 base, with 12 bases left between them. CDR3 residues: CASRDRDFQETQYF. The CDR3 DNA sequence: TGTGCCAGCAGGGACCGGGACTTCCAAGAGACCCAGTACTTC.

This clonotype turned up a few times. The chain links TRBV20-1 to TRBJ2-1, with D perhaps TRBD2 (6 bases). There are 16 residues in the CDR3. In germline, CDR1 is DFQATT, CDR2 SNEGSKA (reference sequence). Trimming removed 6 bases from V and 5 bases from J, with 23 bases in between. The CDR3, as DNA: TGCAGTGCCGGGGCCGGAGGGCTAGGCAAAGACAATGAGCAGTTCTTC. Protein product: CSAGAGGLGKDNEQFF.

This rearrangement joins TRBV24-1 to TRBJ1-5, with a tentative D call TRBD1 (5 bases). This CDR3 is 14 amino acids long. V was cut by 4 bases and J by 3 bases, with 9 bases left in between. From germline, CDR1 is KGHDR and CDR2 SFDVKD. The CDR3 nucleotides are TGTGCCACCAGTGACTTGACAGTCAATCAGCCCCAGCATTTT. Protein: CATSDLTVNQPQHF.

The V gene is TRBV5-1, the J gene TRBJ2-3; D is unresolved. Trimming removed 4 bases from V and 0 bases from J, with 6 bases in between. CDR1 is SGHRS, CDR2 YFSETQ, per germline. The CDR3 consists of 13 residues. The CDR3 region has the DNA TGCGCCAGCAGCGTCACGAGCACAGATACGCAGTATTTT. This translates into CASSVTSTDTQYF.

The gene calls are TRBV7-2 and TRBJ2-7; tentatively, D is TRBD2 (5 bases). Germline V lookup: CDR1 SGHTA, CDR2 FQGNSA. CDR3 size: 16 residues. V lost 6 bases and J lost 3, with 21 bases in between. The CDR3 loop reads CASSMNAARRGYEQYF. Written as DNA, the CDR3 is TGTGCCAGCAGTATGAACGCGGCGCGCCGGGGCTACGAGCAGTACTTC.

This clonotype was counted between two and nine times. This rearrangement joins TRBV20-1 to TRBJ1-3; a weak D match, TRBD1 (5 bases). The germline CDR1 and CDR2 sequences are DFQATT and SNEGSKA (reference sequence). Trimming cost V 7 bases and J 1 base, with 14 bases left between them. CDR3 length: 14 amino acids. This CDR3 reads CSVSTPGSGNTIYF. In nucleotides, the CDR3 is TGCAGTGTCAGCACCCCAGGGTCTGGAAACACCATATATTTT.